The 11 T cell receptor beta chains listed next were all sequenced from one sample in a study of cytomegalovirus exposure and HLA in healthy donors. PCR employed 60 Vbeta and 13 Jbeta primers. Method: immunoSEQ multiplex PCR; TCRdb's copy keeps in-frame clones and lacks some. The sample records under 200,000 clones, roughly 80% being singletons. Material: PBMCs. The receptors shown here come from a male donor in good health and CMV-seronegative.

CDR3 nucleotides: TGTGCCAGCAGCGTAGCTGTCGGTCAGCCCCAGCATTTT. It codes for CASSVAVGQPQHF. The chain couples TRBV9 to TRBJ1-5; D gene unclear. Trimming shortened V by 0 bases and J by 6 bases, and 7 bases separated the two germline ends. The CDR3 totals 13 residues. Germline loops: CDR1 SGDLS, CDR2 YYNGEE. The full variable domain, rest sourced from reference TRBV9 and TRBJ1-5, is DSGVTQTPKHLITATGQRVTLRCSPRSGDLSVYWYQQSLDQGLQFLIQYYNGEERAKGNILERFSAQQFPDLHSELNLSSLELGDSALYFCASSVAVGQPQHFGDGTRLSIL.

The rearrangement uses TRBV2 and TRBJ2-7, with 12 bases lining up with TRBD2. Germline V lookup: CDR1 SNHLY, CDR2 FYNNEI. The CDR3 consists of 14 residues. Trimming removed 6 bases from V and 6 bases from J; junction bases left unmatched: 6. CDR3 in DNA: TGTGCCAGCAGGTCGGGACTAGCGGGCGCCGAGCAGTACTTC. Its protein is CASRSGLAGAEQYF.

The chain combines TRBV28 with TRBJ2-7; D call uncertain. V was shortened by 2 bases and J by 2 bases, with 19 bases between the two germline ends. This CDR3 comprises 17 residues. In germline, CDR1 is MDHEN, CDR2 SYDVKM. This CDR3 reads CASSLTRLGGKAYEQYF. CDR3 coding DNA: TGTGCCAGCAGTTTAACGCGGCTCGGCGGAAAGGCCTACGAGCAGTACTTC.

This sequence joins TRBV6-6 and TRBJ1-2, with a tentative D call TRBD1 (5 bases). Germline V gives CDR1 MNHNY, CDR2 SVGAGI (reference sequence). The length of the CDR3 is 16 residues. The V and J ends lost 3 bases and 3 bases respectively, with 17 bases between them. CDR3 in DNA: TGTGCCAGCAGTTATTCCTCTGCGGGGCGCGACTATGGCTACACCTTC. Its translation is CASSYSSAGRDYGYTF.

The genes are TRBV10-3 and TRBJ2-7; 9 nucleotides line up with TRBD1. The V gene end was trimmed by 5 bases and the J gene end by 5 bases; junction bases not matched to a gene: 10. The CDR3 totals 15 residues. Germline lookup yields CDR1 ENHRY and CDR2 SYGVKD. In nucleotides, the CDR3 is TGTGCCATCAGTCCCTTGGGACAGGGATGGAACGAGCAGTACTTC. Translating it yields CAISPLGQGWNEQYF.

The genes are TRBV2 and TRBJ1-1; weak D call: TRBD1 (5 bases). CDR1 SNHLY and CDR2 FYNNEI come from the germline V gene. Trimming took off 6 bases at V and 0 bases at J, with 8 bases between the two ends. The CDR3 loop spans 13 amino acids. CDR3 nucleotides: TGTGCCAGCAGGATGACAGTGAACACTGAAGCTTTCTTT. Its protein product is CASRMTVNTEAFF.

The chain uses TRBV5-1 and TRBJ2-3; TRBD2 is a possible D gene (5 bases). The CDR3 totals 14 residues. From germline, CDR1 is SGHRS and CDR2 YFSETQ. Trimming left V 5 bases short and J 6 bases short, with 16 bases between. The DNA for the CDR3 is TGCGCCAGCAGGGGAGCGGTCCGGGCGGATACGCAGTATTTT. It is translated as CASRGAVRADTQYF.

The chain has TRBV19 and TRBJ2-7; 13 bases map to TRBD2. The germline gives CDR1 LNHDA, CDR2 SQIVND (reference sequence). V shed 4 bases, J shed 2 bases, and the junction held 5 bases outside the gene matches. The CDR3 contains 16 residues. This CDR3 reads CASSRGTSGTTYEQYF. CDR3 nucleotide sequence: TGTGCCAGTAGTAGGGGGACTAGCGGGACAACCTACGAGCAGTACTTC.

V usage is TRBV2 and J usage is TRBJ2-2, with TRBD1 identical over 7 bases. The CDR3 loop spans 13 amino acids. CDR1 is SNHLY, CDR2 FYNNEI, per germline. V was clipped by 7 bases and J by 7 bases; unmatched bases: 6. The CDR3 spells CASNQGVGGELFF. In DNA form, the CDR3 reads TGTGCCAGCAACCAGGGGGTGGGCGGGGAGCTGTTTTTT.

This chain joins TRBV28 and TRBJ2-5; D gene uncertain. The CDR3 is 11 amino acids. Per the germline V gene, CDR1 is MDHEN and CDR2 is SYDVKM. V lost 4 bases to trimming and J lost 11 bases, with 11 bases between them. CDR3 in amino acids: CASSSATEQYF. The CDR3 DNA sequence: TGTGCCAGCAGTTCTGCTACGGAGCAGTACTTC.

Only a few counts were recorded for this clone. The chain employs TRBV6-5 and TRBJ1-1; D is uncertain. V gave up 5 bases and J gave up 1 base, with 8 bases separating them. CDR1 MNHEY and CDR2 SVGAGI come from the germline V gene. The CDR3 extends over 13 amino acids. CDR3 sequence: CASSEVRNTEAFF. Written as DNA, the CDR3 is TGTGCCAGCAGTGAAGTCAGGAACACTGAAGCTTTCTTT.